A single sample is the source of the 32 T cell receptor beta chains below, sequenced in a study of cytomegalovirus exposure and HLA in healthy donors. TCRdb keeps only in-frame clones here, not all; method: immunoSEQ multiplex PCR. The table lists 100,000 to 150,000 clones, roughly nine tenths of them singletons. The specimen was PBMCs. All receptors come from a young woman in good health and CMV-seronegative.

This clone is a singleton in its sample. The chain couples TRBV11-2 to TRBJ2-1; TRBD2 aligns across 8 bases. The V gene's germline CDR1 is SGHAT and CDR2 FQNNGV. With V trimmed by 7 bases and J by 2 bases, 1 base remained unmatched. The CDR3 consists of 13 residues. The CDR3 sequence: CASKLAAYNEQFF. The CDR3 DNA sequence: TGTGCCAGCAAACTAGCGGCCTACAATGAGCAGTTCTTC. Filled out from reference TRBV11-2 and TRBJ2-1, the complete variable domain reads EAGVAQSPRYKIIEKRQSVAFWCNPISGHATLYWYQQILGQGPKLLIQFQNNGVVDDSQLPKDRFSAERLKGVDSTLKIQPAKLEDSAVYLCASKLAAYNEQFFGPGTRLTVL.

The chain carries TRBV6-1 and TRBJ2-7; perhaps TRBD2 as D (5 bases). Germline CDR1 MNHNS, CDR2 SASEGT. The CDR3 has 13 amino acids. Between the trimmed V and J ends, which lost 1 base and 3 bases, there was a span of 7 bases. The CDR3 protein is CASSEVGDYEQYF. Here the CDR3 DNA reads TGTGCCAGCAGTGAAGTGGGAGACTACGAGCAGTACTTC.

This clone occurred a few times. The chain has TRBV7-2 and TRBJ2-7; no definite D call. The CDR3 loop spans 16 amino acids. The germline V gene encodes CDR1 SGHTA and CDR2 FQGNSA. The ends were cut back, 1 base at V and 6 bases at J, with 19 bases in the middle. CDR3 loop: CASSLDLRGVVFEQYF. The CDR3 DNA follows: TGTGCCAGCAGCTTAGATCTTCGTGGTGTAGTATTCGAGCAGTACTTC.

The chain links TRBV27 to TRBJ1-4, with TRBD1 identical over 9 bases. There are 16 residues in the CDR3. J gave up 4 bases and V 3 bases, and 6 bases lay outside the gene matches. Germline values: CDR1 MNHEY, CDR2 SMNVEV (reference sequence). The CDR3 sequence: CASSFLGTGINEKLFF. The CDR3 coding sequence is TGTGCCAGCAGTTTTCTCGGGACAGGGATTAATGAAAAACTGTTTTTT.

The rearrangement links TRBV5-4 to TRBJ2-7; TRBD2 matches 7 bases. The CDR3 runs 14 residues. V dropped 5 bases and J dropped 5; count of bases not matched to a gene: 10. Germline V gives CDR1 SGHNT, CDR2 YYREEE (reference sequence). CDR3 nucleotide sequence: TGTGCCAGCAGACCGGGACTATTGGTGGACGAGCAGTACTTC. As protein: CASRPGLLVDEQYF.

This chain connects TRBV27 to TRBJ2-4, with 9 positions matching TRBD1. The CDR3 runs to 19 residues. The J segment lost 0 bases and the V segment lost 5 bases, leaving 14 bases of the junction unmatched. CDR1 is MNHEY and CDR2 is SMNVEV in the germline V gene (reference sequence). In DNA form, the CDR3 reads TGTGCCAGCAGTGCCAAACAGGGGGCCCTGAAACTAGCCAAAAACATTCAGTACTTC. Its translation is CASSAKQGALKLAKNIQYF.

V usage is TRBV7-9 and J usage is TRBJ2-7; D unclear. The V and J ends lost 2 bases and 4 bases respectively, with 6 bases between them. There are 12 residues in the CDR3. The V gene's germline CDR1 is SEHNR and CDR2 FQNEAQ (reference sequence). CDR3 loop: CASSLTFYEQYF. CDR3 bases: TGTGCCAGCAGCTTAACTTTTTACGAGCAGTACTTC.

This rearrangement joins TRBV4-1 to TRBJ1-2; 7 bases match TRBD1. V was clipped by 1 base and J by 4 bases; unmatched bases: 6. CDR1 and CDR2 from the germline V gene are MGHRA and YSYEKL. The CDR3 consists of 15 residues. CDR3 sequence: CASSQVGDRAYGYTF. For the CDR3, the DNA is TGCGCCAGCAGCCAAGTGGGCGACAGGGCCTATGGCTACACCTTC.

DNA of the CDR3: TGTGCCAGCAGCGTGACAGACGCGGGGACTGAAGCTTTCTTT. This sequence encodes CASSVTDAGTEAFF. The chain recombines TRBV7-9 with TRBJ1-1; D is possibly TRBD1 (5 bases). Germline V gives CDR1 SEHNR, CDR2 FQNEAQ (reference sequence). The CDR3 has 14 amino acids. The V end lost 5 bases, the J end lost 5 bases, and 15 bases lay between the germline ends.

J is TRBJ2-5 and V is TRBV19; D perhaps matches TRBD2 (6 bases). This CDR3 spans 15 amino acids. V was trimmed by 4 bases and J by 5 bases, leaving 17 bases between them. Germline V gene data show CDR1 as LNHDA and CDR2 as SQIVND (reference sequence). The CDR3 nucleotides read TGTGCCAGTAGTACCCAATACGGGGGTCGGGAGACCCAGTACTTC. Its translation is CASSTQYGGRETQYF.

This chain uses TRBV28 with TRBJ1-5, with 10 bases aligning to TRBD1. This CDR3 has 15 residues. The germline V gene has CDR1 MDHEN and CDR2 SYDVKM. Losses at the gene ends were 4 bases for V and 4 bases for J; bases not matched to a gene: 4. CDR3 residues: CASSSPGQGNQPQHF. CDR3 DNA sequence: TGTGCCAGCAGTTCCCCGGGACAGGGGAATCAGCCCCAGCATTTT.

This chain links TRBV5-4 with TRBJ2-7; D perhaps matches TRBD2 (6 bases). CDR3 length equals 14 residues. V dropped 3 bases and J dropped 4 bases, with 14 bases sitting between them. Looked up from germline, CDR1 is SGHNT and CDR2 is YYREEE (reference sequence). The CDR3 region is CASSSLGRGYEQYF. In nucleotides, the CDR3 is TGTGCCAGCAGCTCCCTCGGTCGGGGGTACGAGCAGTACTTC.

J is TRBJ2-1 and V is TRBV9; 8 bases match TRBD2. CDR3 length: 14 amino acids. The germline V gene has CDR1 SGDLS and CDR2 YYNGEE. The V segment lost 0 bases and the J segment 6 bases; nucleotides outside the gene matches: 2. CDR3 DNA: TGTGCCAGCAGCGTAGACGGGAGGGGCAATGAGCAGTTCTTC. Amino acid sequence: CASSVDGRGNEQFF. Supplemented by reference TRBV9 and TRBJ2-1, the full variable domain reads DSGVTQTPKHLITATGQRVTLRCSPRSGDLSVYWYQQSLDQGLQFLIQYYNGEERAKGNILERFSAQQFPDLHSELNLSSLELGDSALYFCASSVDGRGNEQFFGPGTRLTVL.

The V gene is TRBV5-1, the J gene TRBJ2-7; 15 positions match TRBD2. Per germline, CDR1 SGHRS and CDR2 YFSETQ. Trimming at V came to 4 bases and at J to 3 bases, leaving 5 bases not matched to a gene. There are 16 residues in the CDR3. The CDR3 DNA reads TGCGCCAGCAGCAAGGGACTAGCGGGAGGAGGCTACGAGCAGTACTTC. Its translation: CASSKGLAGGGYEQYF.

This clone has more than one count but fewer than ten. V usage is TRBV7-9 and J usage is TRBJ1-2; 7 nucleotides line up with TRBD1. CDR1 SEHNR and CDR2 FQNEAQ come from the germline V gene (reference sequence). Trimming at V came to 11 bases and at J to 4 bases, leaving 16 bases not matched to a gene. The CDR3 contains 15 residues. As DNA, the CDR3 is TGTGCCGCATGGGACTGGAGGGGGCGGGCCTATGGCTACACCTTC. It is translated as CAAWDWRGRAYGYTF.

CDR3 in amino acids: CATSPKLARTYNEQFF. In DNA form, the CDR3 reads TGTGCCACCAGCCCCAAGCTAGCGAGGACCTACAATGAGCAGTTCTTC. The chain is built from TRBV15 and TRBJ2-1; D is possibly TRBD2 (6 bases). V was pared by 5 bases and J by 2 bases, with 16 bases between. Per the germline V gene, CDR1 is LNHNV and CDR2 is YYDKDF (reference sequence). There are 16 residues in the CDR3.

V gene TRBV5-4 combines with J gene TRBJ2-3, with D perhaps TRBD2 (6 bases). Trimming cost V 4 bases and J 0 bases, with 21 bases left between them. This CDR3 contains 18 residues. Germline CDR1 SGHNT, CDR2 YYREEE (reference sequence). CDR3 region: CASSRHLFRELSTDTQYF. Here the CDR3 DNA reads TGTGCCAGCAGCAGACATCTTTTTCGGGAGCTTAGCACAGATACGCAGTATTTT.

The chain links TRBV6-6 to TRBJ2-7; 7 bases map to TRBD1. The germline CDR1 and CDR2 sequences are MNHNY and SVGAGI (reference sequence). This CDR3 spans 16 amino acids. With V trimmed by 5 bases and J by 0 bases, 10 bases remained unmatched. CDR3 sequence (DNA): TGTGCCAGCAGTAAGATAGGGGGCGCCTCCTCCTACGAGCAGTACTTC. It translates to CASSKIGGASSYEQYF.

The rearrangement uses TRBV10-1 and TRBJ2-3; TRBD2 agrees at 14 bases. V gave up 4 bases and J gave up 1 base; unmatched junction bases: 4. Germline CDR1 WNHNN, CDR2 SYGVQD (reference sequence). CDR3 size: 17 residues. This CDR3 reads CASSGLAGGGRTDTQYF. CDR3 bases: TGCGCCAGCAGTGGACTAGCGGGAGGGGGACGCACAGATACGCAGTATTTT.

The count of this clone is one. The chain employs TRBV5-6 and TRBJ2-7, with 7 positions matching TRBD1. Looked up from germline, CDR1 is SGHDT and CDR2 is YYEEEE. With V trimmed by 3 bases and J by 6 bases, 3 bases remained unmatched. The CDR3 consists of 12 residues. The CDR3 region is CASSWNRGEQYF. Written as DNA, the CDR3 is TGTGCCAGCAGCTGGAACAGGGGCGAGCAGTACTTC.

The J gene is TRBJ2-7, the V gene TRBV28; tentative D call: TRBD2 (5 bases). The V end lost 5 bases, the J end lost 0 bases, and 20 bases lay between the germline ends. CDR1 MDHEN and CDR2 SYDVKM come from the germline V gene. CDR3 size: 17 residues. The CDR3 DNA reads as TGTGCCAGCAGTCCCCCGACTAACCACGGAGGCTCCTACGAGCAGTACTTC. This sequence encodes CASSPPTNHGGSYEQYF.

The rearrangement links TRBV6-5 to TRBJ2-7; 7 nucleotides line up with TRBD1. The CDR3 is made up of 14 amino acids. V lost 10 bases to trimming and J lost 0 bases; unmatched junction nucleotides: 9. The germline V gene encodes CDR1 MNHEY and CDR2 SVGAGI. The CDR3 coding sequence is TGTGCCACAAAGGGGGCAGGGGCCTCCTACGAGCAGTACTTC. As protein: CATKGAGASYEQYF.

In its sample, this clone was seen a few times. This chain uses TRBV19 with TRBJ1-2, with D possibly matching TRBD1 (6 bases). CDR3 length equals 15 residues. V gave up 7 bases and J gave up 8 bases, with 23 bases separating them. Germline CDR1 LNHDA, CDR2 SQIVND (reference sequence). CDR3 DNA sequence: TGTGCCAGTACTTCCCTCCTGGGGGGGGCAGTGGGCTACACCTTC. It encodes CASTSLLGGAVGYTF. Full variable domain (missing parts from reference TRBV19 and TRBJ1-2): DGGITQSPKYLFRKEGQNVTLSCEQNLNHDAMYWYRQDPGQGLRLIYYSQIVNDFQKGDIAEGYSVSREKKESFPLTVTSAQKNPTAFYLCASTSLLGGAVGYTFGSGTRLTVV.

CDR3 sequence reads: CASSLVPGGGGATNEKLFF. In nucleotides, the CDR3 is TGTGCCAGCAGCTTAGTCCCAGGGGGTGGGGGTGCAACTAATGAAAAACTGTTTTTT. The genes are TRBV11-2 and TRBJ1-4; 7 nucleotides agree with TRBD1. V gave up 1 base and J gave up 0 bases; unmatched junction bases: 11. CDR3 length: 19 residues. CDR1 is SGHAT and CDR2 is FQNNGV in the germline V gene.

The gene calls are TRBV27 and TRBJ1-1; 8 bases fit TRBD1. The CDR3 totals 16 residues. Trimming cost V 0 bases and J 1 base; bases outside gene matches: 4. CDR1 MNHEY and CDR2 SMNVEV come from the germline V gene (reference sequence). The CDR3 DNA reads as TGTGCCAGCAGTTTATCGCCAGGACAGGGGAACACTGAAGCTTTCTTT. This sequence encodes CASSLSPGQGNTEAFF.

V usage is TRBV2 and J usage is TRBJ1-5; D is perhaps TRBD1 (5 bases). Per germline, CDR1 SNHLY and CDR2 FYNNEI. V lost 4 bases and J 4 bases, leaving 5 bases between the germline ends. The CDR3 has 12 residues. The CDR3 bases are TGTGCCAGCAGTGCAGGGAATCAGCCCCAGCATTTT. It encodes CASSAGNQPQHF. The full variable domain, with the rest looked up from reference TRBV2 and TRBJ1-5, is EPEVTQTPSHQVTQMGQEVILRCVPISNHLYFYWYRQILGQKVEFLVSFYNNEISEKSEIFDDQFSVERPDGSNFTLKIRSTKLEDSAMYFCASSAGNQPQHFGDGTRLSIL.

The rearrangement joins TRBV29-1 to TRBJ2-5; 12 bases line up with TRBD2. The CDR3 totals 14 residues. Germline V gene data show CDR1 as SQVTM and CDR2 as ANQGSEA. CDR3 protein: CTGSSGRGRETQYF. Written as DNA, the CDR3 is TGCACCGGGTCTAGCGGGAGGGGGCGGGAGACCCAGTACTTC.

The chain joins TRBV7-3 to TRBJ2-7; 7 bases agree with TRBD2. Losses at the gene ends were 0 bases for V and 0 bases for J; bases not matched to a gene: 5. The V gene's germline CDR1 is SGHTA and CDR2 FQGTGA. This CDR3 has 16 amino acids. CDR3 DNA: TGTGCCAGCAGCTTAACGGGAGGGCAAATCTCCTACGAGCAGTACTTC. As protein: CASSLTGGQISYEQYF.

CDR3 sequence: CASSLEVSGRRTGELFF. The DNA for the CDR3 is TGTGCCAGCAGCTTGGAAGTTAGCGGGAGACGCACCGGGGAGCTGTTTTTT. V is TRBV5-8 and J is TRBJ2-2, with 9 bases aligning to TRBD2. The CDR3 is made up of 17 amino acids. V dropped 0 bases and J dropped 4; count of bases not matched to a gene: 7. Per germline, CDR1 SGHTS and CDR2 YDEGEE.

This chain joins TRBV7-2 and TRBJ2-3, with 12 bases identical to TRBD2. Germline loops: CDR1 SGHTA, CDR2 FQGNSA. Trimming took 3 bases from V and 0 from J; bases not matched to a gene: 1. This CDR3 comprises 16 residues. The CDR3 nucleotides are TGTGCCAGCAGCTTCGGACTAGCGGGGAGCACAGATACGCAGTATTTT. Translated: CASSFGLAGSTDTQYF.

V usage is TRBV23-1 and J usage is TRBJ1-2, with 11 positions matching TRBD1. TRBV23-1 is an open reading frame whose function is uncertain. J lost 8 bases, V lost 6 bases, and 11 bases had no gene match. There are 15 residues in the CDR3. Here the CDR3 reads CASRLRTGGSIGYTF. The DNA of the CDR3 is TGCGCCAGCAGGTTACGGACAGGGGGCTCGATCGGCTACACCTTC.

The genes are TRBV9 and TRBJ1-4; a weak D match, TRBD1 (6 bases). The CDR3 spans 15 residues. With 0 bases removed from V and 5 bases from J, the gap between germline ends came to 11 bases. Germline V gives CDR1 SGDLS, CDR2 YYNGEE. The DNA for the CDR3 is TGTGCCAGCAGCGTAGCGGGGGGGCGCAATGAAAAACTGTTTTTT. It encodes CASSVAGGRNEKLFF.